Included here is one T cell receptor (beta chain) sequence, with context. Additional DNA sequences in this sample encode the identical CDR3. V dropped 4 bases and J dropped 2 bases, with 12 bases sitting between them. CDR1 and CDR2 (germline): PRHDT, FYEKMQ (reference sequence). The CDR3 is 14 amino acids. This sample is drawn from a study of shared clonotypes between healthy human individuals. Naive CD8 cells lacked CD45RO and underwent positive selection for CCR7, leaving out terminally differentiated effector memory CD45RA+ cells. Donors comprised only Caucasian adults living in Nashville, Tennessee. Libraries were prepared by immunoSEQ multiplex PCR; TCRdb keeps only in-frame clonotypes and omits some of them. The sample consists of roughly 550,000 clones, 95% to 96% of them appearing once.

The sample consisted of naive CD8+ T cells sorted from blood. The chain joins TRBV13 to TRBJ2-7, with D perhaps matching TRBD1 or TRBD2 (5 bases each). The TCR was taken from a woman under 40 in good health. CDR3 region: CASSWGSGTYEQYF. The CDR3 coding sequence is TGTGCCAGCAGCTGGGGCTCGGGGACCTACGAGCAGTACTTC.